This entry lists 5 T cell receptor beta chains sequenced from one sample in a study of blood T cell repertoires in COVID-19. Generated by immunoSEQ multiplex PCR, the TCRdb table keeps only in-frame clones and is missing some. The sample yields about 140,000 clones, over 70% seen once. The specimen sequenced was peripheral blood. The receptors shown here come from a man aged 70-80 years who had recovered from COVID-19.

The DNA of the CDR3 is TGTGCCAGTAGTATACGGGGACAGGGCAATCAGCCCCAGCATTTT. Its translation: CASSIRGQGNQPQHF. This rearrangement joins TRBV19 to TRBJ1-5; 8 bases fit TRBD1. After removal of 2 bases from V and 2 bases from J, the junction contained 2 bases not matched to a gene. CDR1 is LNHDA and CDR2 is SQIVND in the germline V gene (reference sequence). The CDR3 totals 15 residues.

The V gene is TRBV28, the J gene TRBJ1-1; D gene ambiguous. V lost 2 bases and J 0 bases, leaving 7 bases between the germline ends. Looked up from germline, CDR1 is MDHEN and CDR2 is SYDVKM. There are 14 residues in the CDR3. CDR3 DNA sequence: TGTGCCAGCAGTTTAACACCTTTGAACACTGAAGCTTTCTTT. Amino acid sequence: CASSLTPLNTEAFF.

In this sample, this clone turned up once. A read error may produce the germline difference seen at one junction end. The chain combines TRBV7-9 with TRBJ2-6; tentative D call: TRBD1 (5 bases). Germline-derived CDR1 and CDR2 are SEHNR and FQNEAQ (reference sequence). This CDR3 spans 16 amino acids. The CDR3 DNA follows: TGTGCCAGCAGCTTAGTCTATGGTGGTGGGGCCAACGTCCCGACTTTC. This codes for CASSLVYGGGANVPTF.

This chain joins TRBV29-1 and TRBJ2-3; D is possibly TRBD1 (5 bases). This CDR3 spans 13 amino acids. Germline-derived CDR1 and CDR2 are SQVTM and ANQGSEA. V shed 2 bases and J shed 1 base, with 7 bases lying between them. The CDR3 reads CSVEIGGTDTQYF. The CDR3 DNA reads TGCAGCGTTGAAATAGGGGGCACAGATACGCAGTATTTT.

V gene TRBV3-1 (or the pseudogene TRBV3-2) combines with J gene TRBJ2-3; D call uncertain. The CDR3 covers 12 residues. Trimming removed 2 bases from V and 3 bases from J, with 3 bases in between. The germline V gene encodes CDR1 LGHDT and CDR2 YNNKEL (reference sequence). CDR3 in DNA: TGTGCCAGCAGCCAATTAACAGATACGCAGTATTTT. It specifies CASSQLTDTQYF.